The rows below give T cell receptor beta chains drawn from one sample of a study of T cells after yellow fever vaccination. TCRdb re-called the 5' RACE reads through MiXCR, storing one row per CDR3 protein. The sample yields about 69,000 distinct CDR3 sequences, around 6.2% seen once. This specimen was CD4+ T cells sorted from PBMCs, taken roughly 14 days after the first yellow fever vaccination. The receptors come from a young man who received the YFV17D yellow fever vaccine. The CDR3 runs from the conserved cysteine through the conserved F or W. The D gene is left open where the match is weak. Size is omitted from some rows. Given values are once, few, many or a class for expanded clones.

size	D	V	J	DNA	CDR3
many	.	TRBV18	TRBJ2-1	TGTGCCAGCTCACCATCGTCTAGCGATTACAATGAGCAGTTCTTC	CASSPSSSDYNEQFF
.	TRBD2	TRBV10-2	TRBJ2-3	TGCGCCAGCAGTGGAGCGGGGACTAGCACAGATACGCAGTATTTT	CASSGAGTSTDTQYF
many	.	TRBV5-1	TRBJ2-4	TGCGCCAGCAGCTTGGGGACAGCAAAAAACATTCAGTACTTC	CASSLGTAKNIQYF
many	TRBD1	TRBV4-3	TRBJ2-3	TGCGCCAGCAGCCAGGGGGGACCGGGACAGGGACCAGATACGCAGTATTTT	CASSQGGPGQGPDTQYF
many	.	TRBV7-3	TRBJ1-1	TGTGCCAGCAGCTCCCAGCCGGGACGCAACACTGAAGCTTTCTTT	CASSSQPGRNTEAFF
many	.	TRBV20-1	TRBJ2-2	TGCAGTGCTAGAGCCGGGACCCTAGTTGGGGAGCTGTTTTTT	CSARAGTLVGELFF
medium-sized	TRBD2	TRBV20-1	TRBJ2-5	TGCAGTGCTATCCTAGCGGGGAATCAAGAGACCCAGTACTTC	CSAILAGNQETQYF
many	.	TRBV4-1	TRBJ2-1	TGCGCCAGCAGCCATACTGCGGGTGAGCAGTTCTTC	CASSHTAGEQFF
many	.	TRBV5-1	TRBJ2-2	TGCGCCAGCAGCTTGAGCCCCTCCTTGGGCACCGGGGAGCTGTTTTTT	CASSLSPSLGTGELFF
many	.	TRBV9	TRBJ1-4	TGTGCCAGCAGCCCCAACGCGGGATCTCAGGAAGAAAAACTGTTTTTT	CASSPNAGSQEEKLFF
many	.	TRBV5-4	TRBJ1-1	TGTGCCAGCAGCTCACGGGTACAGGGTGACACTGAAGCTTTCTTT	CASSSRVQGDTEAFF
many	TRBD1	TRBV18	TRBJ1-3	TGTGCCAGCTCACCGGGGGGACAGAGCTCTGGAAACACCATATATTTT	CASSPGGQSSGNTIYF
many	.	TRBV12-3/TRBV12-4	TRBJ2-3	TGTGCCAGCAGCCGCGGGCGCTACACAGATACGCAGTATTTT	CASSRGRYTDTQYF
many	TRBD2	TRBV7-2	TRBJ2-2	TGTGCCAGCAGCGGTCGTTCAGCGGGGAGTAACACCGGGGAGCTGTTTTTT	CASSGRSAGSNTGELFF
many	.	TRBV20-1	TRBJ1-2	TGCAGTGCTAGAAAGTCCGCTATTAATGAGCGCTACACCTTC	CSARKSAINERYTF
many	.	TRBV12-3/TRBV12-4	TRBJ2-2	TGTGCCAGCAGTTTACAGTCCACCGGGGAGCTGTTTTTT	CASSLQSTGELFF
many	TRBD1	TRBV19	TRBJ2-1	TGTGCCAGTAGTATAGGGACAGGGGACAATGAGCAGTTCTTC	CASSIGTGDNEQFF
many	.	TRBV12-3/TRBV12-4	TRBJ2-1	TGTGCCAGCAGTTCCTCTACAGTCTCCTACAATGAGCAGTTCTTC	CASSSSTVSYNEQFF
many	.	TRBV9	TRBJ2-3	TGTGCCAGCACCCGGGCCCTTAGCACAGATACGCAGTATTTT	CASTRALSTDTQYF
many	TRBD2	TRBV7-2	TRBJ2-5	TGTGCCAGCAGCTTAGCTAGCGGGGGGGCCCAAGAGACCCAGTACTTC	CASSLASGGAQETQYF
many	.	TRBV7-9	TRBJ1-2	TGTGCCAGCAACCCTTCGGGGGACGGGTATGGCTACACCTTC	CASNPSGDGYGYTF
many	TRBD1	TRBV7-2	TRBJ2-3	TGTGCCAGCAGCTTATTGCCCAATTGGCAGGGGGAAGATACGCAGTATTTT	CASSLLPNWQGEDTQYF
many	TRBD1	TRBV11-2	TRBJ2-1	TGTGCCAGCAGCTATGGACAGGGGGCAGCCGAGCAGTTCTTC	CASSYGQGAAEQFF
many	.	TRBV5-5	TRBJ2-1	TGTGCCAGCAGCTTCTTAATAAGCTCCTACAATGAGCAGTTCTTC	CASSFLISSYNEQFF
many	TRBD1	TRBV7-9	TRBJ2-3	TGTGCCAGCAGCACCGGGACAGATCTGAGCACAGATACGCAGTATTTT	CASSTGTDLSTDTQYF
many	TRBD2	TRBV5-1	TRBJ2-1	TGCGCCAGCAGCAACGGGGGGGCAGACAATGAGCAGTTCTTC	CASSNGGADNEQFF
many	.	TRBV7-2	TRBJ1-2	TGTGCCAGCAGCTTAGTGGGAGGACCCCGAACTAACTATGGCTACACCTTC	CASSLVGGPRTNYGYTF
.	.	TRBV2	TRBJ1-1	TGTGCCAGCAGTGGTTCTCCGGCAGAGAACACTGAAGCTTTCTTT	CASSGSPAENTEAFF